Presented here are 13 T cell receptor beta chains from one specimen sequenced in a study of immune heterogeneity within non-small cell lung tumors. The authors used roughly 600 ng of bulk tumor genomic DNA per sample as template. Primary tumors were biopsied several times each, far apart, intraoperatively. Each patient presented with untreated, newly diagnosed non-small cell lung cancer and received curative surgery. A multiplex PCR containing 32 V primers and 13 J primers was used to amplify TCR beta CDR3. TCRdb re-called the multiplex PCR reads through MiXCR, storing one row per CDR3 protein. The sample holds more than 10,000 distinct CDR3 sequences; under 30% are singletons and the top ten take under 15%. The sample consisted of lung tumor tissue. Source of these receptors: a man between 45 and 60 years old with non-small cell lung cancer.

This clonotype is medium-sized by share. The V call is TRBV6-1, the J call TRBJ2-7; a weak D match, TRBD1 (6 bases). The CDR3 runs to 15 residues. CDR1 is MNHNS and CDR2 is SASEGT in the germline V gene. V was trimmed by 0 bases and J by 9 bases, leaving 18 bases between them. As DNA, the CDR3 is TGTGCCAGCAGTGAAGCTACAGGGCAAGTCTGGGGGCAGTACTTC. Encoded protein: CASSEATGQVWGQYF.

This clonotype is deemed medium-sized. The chain combines TRBV5-5 with TRBJ2-7; possibly TRBD1 for D (6 bases). The CDR3 totals 15 residues. The germline gives CDR1 SGHKS, CDR2 YYEKEE (reference sequence). Trimming removed 3 bases at V and 8 bases at J, with 21 bases between. CDR3 residues: CASSSNREGASKQYF. The CDR3 DNA reads TGTGCCAGCAGCTCTAACAGGGAAGGAGCTAGTAAGCAGTACTTC. Full variable domain (missing parts from reference TRBV5-5 and TRBJ2-7): DAGVTQSPTHLIKTRGQQVTLRCSPISGHKSVSWYQQVLGQGPQFIFQYYEKEERGRGNFPDRFSARQFPNYSSELNVNALLLGDSALYLCASSSNREGASKQYFGPGTRLTVT.

This clonotype has just one count. The rearrangement uses TRBV2 and TRBJ1-1; D possibly corresponds to TRBD1 (6 bases). Per the germline V gene, CDR1 is SNHLY and CDR2 is FYNNEI. The CDR3 totals 13 residues. Trimming shortened V by 6 bases and J by 5 bases, and 13 bases separated the two germline ends. CDR3 nucleotide sequence: TGTGCCAGCAGATTCGAGGGGGGAACTGAAGCTTTCTTT. The encoded protein is CASRFEGGTEAFF.

This clonotype was seen more than once but under ten times. A read error may be the cause here, since a much bigger clone is one base away. V and J are TRBV15 and TRBJ1-1; D remains unclear. This CDR3 has 14 amino acids. Germline values: CDR1 LNHNV, CDR2 YYDKDF (reference sequence). V lost 7 bases to trimming and J lost 1 base, with 13 bases between them. The CDR3 here is CATNSSYGNTEAFF. The CDR3 bases are TGTGCCACCAACAGTTCTTACGGGAACACTGAAGCTTTCTTT.

CDR3 nucleotides: TGTGCCACCAGCAGGGACTTCGCGGACGAAAAACTGTTTTTT. This translates into CATSRDFADEKLFF. This chain connects TRBV15 to TRBJ1-4; D is ambiguous. V dropped 3 bases and J dropped 8 bases, with 13 bases sitting between them. The CDR3 length is 14 residues. The germline gives CDR1 LNHNV, CDR2 YYDKDF (reference sequence).

This clonotype was picked up many times. The rearrangement joins TRBV5-1 to TRBJ1-6; no firm D call. The CDR3 runs 16 residues. V dropped 0 bases and J dropped 0 bases, with 7 bases sitting between them. The germline CDR1 and CDR2 sequences are SGHRS and YFSETQ. The chain's CDR3 is CASSLVGNSYNSPLHF. The CDR3 bases are TGCGCCAGCAGCTTGGTTGGGAACTCCTATAATTCACCCCTCCACTTT.

By share, this clonotype counts as medium-sized (0.01 to 0.1%). The chain couples TRBV28 to TRBJ1-4; no clear D. The V and J ends lost 3 bases and 5 bases respectively, with 10 bases between them. Per germline, CDR1 MDHEN and CDR2 SYDVKM. This CDR3 contains 14 residues. The CDR3 loop reads CASSLRRQNEKLFF. CDR3 sequence (DNA): TGTGCCAGCAGTTTGCGAAGACAAAATGAAAAACTGTTTTTT. Combining the CDR3 with reference TRBV28 and TRBJ1-4 gives the whole variable domain DVKVTQSSRYLVKRTGEKVFLECVQDMDHENMFWYRQDPGLGLRLIYFSYDVKMKEKGDIPEGYSVSREKKERFSLILESASTNQTSMYLCASSLRRQNEKLFFGSGTQLSVL.

This clonotype was observed at least ten times. The chain employs TRBV19 and TRBJ1-2, with TRBD1 matching over 7 bases. The germline CDR1 and CDR2 sequences are LNHDA and SQIVND (reference sequence). The CDR3 is 13 residues long. The V and J ends lost 4 bases and 4 bases, in that order; junction bases with no gene match: 3. CDR3 protein: CASSTDRSYGYTF. CDR3 sequence (DNA): TGTGCCAGTAGTACGGACAGGTCCTATGGCTACACCTTC.

By frequency in the sample, this clonotype is medium-sized. This chain uses TRBV6-1 with TRBJ1-1; D remains ambiguous. CDR3 size: 15 residues. V dropped 5 bases and J dropped 10 bases, with 23 bases sitting between them. Germline V gene data show CDR1 as MNHNS and CDR2 as SASEGT. CDR3 nucleotides: TGTGCCAGCAGTTCCTCGGAAGTCAGGACCGGGAGAGCTTTCTTT. Translating gives CASSSSEVRTGRAFF.

This clonotype has at least ten counts. This chain joins TRBV5-1 and TRBJ1-1, with D tentatively TRBD1 (5 bases). Germline CDR1 and CDR2: SGHRS and YFSETQ. The CDR3 length is 14 residues. V gave up 4 bases and J gave up 1 base, with 11 bases separating them. CDR3 DNA sequence: TGCGCCAGCAGCGATTACGGACAGAACACTGAAGCTTTCTTT. Its translation is CASSDYGQNTEAFF.

This clonotype rates as medium-sized. The chain joins TRBV2 to TRBJ1-4, with TRBD1 as a possible D gene (5 bases). The CDR3 is 12 residues long. V lost 2 bases and J lost 7, with 5 bases in between. Germline V gene data show CDR1 as SNHLY and CDR2 as FYNNEI. For the CDR3, the DNA is TGTGCCAGCAGTGAACAGGGTGAAAAACTGTTTTTT. Translated, it gives CASSEQGEKLFF.

This clonotype was counted only a few times. The chain carries TRBV5-8 and TRBJ2-3, with a possible D match to TRBD1 (5 bases). V was pared by 1 base and J by 4 bases, with 16 bases between. CDR1 SGHTS and CDR2 YDEGEE come from the germline V gene. The CDR3 extends over 16 amino acids. Here the CDR3 DNA reads TGTGCCAGCAGCTTGAGTGGCAGGGATGGTGCAGATACGCAGTATTTT. Residues: CASSLSGRDGADTQYF.

In its sample, this clonotype was seen many times. The V call is TRBV4-1, the J call TRBJ1-1; D perhaps matches TRBD1 (6 bases). Germline V gene lookup returns CDR1 MGHRA and CDR2 YSYEKL. With 4 bases removed from V and 3 bases from J, the gap between germline ends came to 12 bases. This CDR3 contains 14 residues. CDR3 in DNA: TGCGCCAGCAGCCCCCATCCAGGGGACACTGAAGCTTTCTTT. Amino acid sequence: CASSPHPGDTEAFF.